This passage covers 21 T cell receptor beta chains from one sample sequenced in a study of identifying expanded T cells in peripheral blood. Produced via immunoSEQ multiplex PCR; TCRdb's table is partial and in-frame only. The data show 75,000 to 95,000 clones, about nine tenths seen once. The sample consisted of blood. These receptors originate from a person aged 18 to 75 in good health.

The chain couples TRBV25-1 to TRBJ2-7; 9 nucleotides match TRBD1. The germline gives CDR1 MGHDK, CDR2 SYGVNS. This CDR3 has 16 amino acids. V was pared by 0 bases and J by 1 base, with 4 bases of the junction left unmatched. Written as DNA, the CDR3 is TGTGCCAGCAGTGAATATTTGGGACAGGGATCCTACGAGCAGTACTTC. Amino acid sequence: CASSEYLGQGSYEQYF.

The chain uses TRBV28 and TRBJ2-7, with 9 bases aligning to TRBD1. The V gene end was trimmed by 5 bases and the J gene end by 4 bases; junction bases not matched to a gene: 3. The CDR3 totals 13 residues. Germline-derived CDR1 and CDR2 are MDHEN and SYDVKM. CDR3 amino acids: CASSGTGRYEQYF. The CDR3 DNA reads TGTGCCAGCAGTGGGACAGGGAGGTACGAGCAGTACTTC. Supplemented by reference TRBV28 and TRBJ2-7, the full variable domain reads DVKVTQSSRYLVKRTGEKVFLECVQDMDHENMFWYRQDPGLGLRLIYFSYDVKMKEKGDIPEGYSVSREKKERFSLILESASTNQTSMYLCASSGTGRYEQYFGPGTRLTVT.

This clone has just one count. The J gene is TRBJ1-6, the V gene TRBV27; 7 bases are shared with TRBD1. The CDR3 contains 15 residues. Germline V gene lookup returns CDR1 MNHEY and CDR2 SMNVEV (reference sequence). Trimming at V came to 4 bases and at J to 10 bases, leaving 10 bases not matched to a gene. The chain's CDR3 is CASSSPRTGVSPLHF. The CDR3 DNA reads TGTGCCAGCAGTTCCCCGCGGACAGGAGTCTCACCCCTCCACTTT.

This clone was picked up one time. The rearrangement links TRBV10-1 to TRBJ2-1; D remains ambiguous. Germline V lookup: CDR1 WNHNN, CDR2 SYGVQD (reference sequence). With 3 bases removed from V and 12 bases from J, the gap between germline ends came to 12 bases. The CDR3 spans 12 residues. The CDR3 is CASSESGNPQFF. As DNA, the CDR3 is TGCGCCAGCAGTGAATCTGGTAATCCGCAGTTCTTC.

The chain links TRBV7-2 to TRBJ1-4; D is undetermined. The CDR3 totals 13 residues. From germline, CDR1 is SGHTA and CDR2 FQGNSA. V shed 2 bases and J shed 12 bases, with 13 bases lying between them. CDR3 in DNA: TGTGCCAGCAGCTTAATAGGGTGGAGAGAACTGTTTTTT. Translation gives CASSLIGWRELFF.

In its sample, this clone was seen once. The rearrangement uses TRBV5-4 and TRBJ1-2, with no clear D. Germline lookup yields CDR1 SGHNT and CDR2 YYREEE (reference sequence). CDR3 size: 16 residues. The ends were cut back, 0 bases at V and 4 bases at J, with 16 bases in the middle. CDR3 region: CASSLAVLQPFYGYTF. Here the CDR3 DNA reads TGTGCCAGCAGCTTGGCGGTTTTACAGCCCTTCTATGGCTACACCTTC.

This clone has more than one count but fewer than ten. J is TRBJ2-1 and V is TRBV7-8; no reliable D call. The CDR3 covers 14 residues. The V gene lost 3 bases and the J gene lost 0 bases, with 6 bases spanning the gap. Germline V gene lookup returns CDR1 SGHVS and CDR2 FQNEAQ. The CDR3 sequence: CASSFRDSYNEQFF. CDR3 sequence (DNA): TGTGCCAGCAGCTTCCGAGACTCCTACAATGAGCAGTTCTTC.

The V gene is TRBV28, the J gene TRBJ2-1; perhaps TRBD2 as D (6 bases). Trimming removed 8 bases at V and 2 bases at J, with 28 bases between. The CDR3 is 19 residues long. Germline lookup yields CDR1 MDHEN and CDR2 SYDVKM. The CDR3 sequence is CASATFFGGTPEAYNEQFF. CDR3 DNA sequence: TGTGCCAGCGCCACTTTTTTCGGCGGGACCCCGGAGGCCTACAATGAGCAGTTCTTC. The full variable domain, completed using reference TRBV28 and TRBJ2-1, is DVKVTQSSRYLVKRTGEKVFLECVQDMDHENMFWYRQDPGLGLRLIYFSYDVKMKEKGDIPEGYSVSREKKERFSLILESASTNQTSMYLCASATFFGGTPEAYNEQFFGPGTRLTVL.

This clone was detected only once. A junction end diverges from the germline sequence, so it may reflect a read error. The CDR3 region is CASSDWTSGSLHF. The CDR3 DNA reads as TGTGCCAGCAGCGATTGGACTAGCGGGAGTTTACACTTC. V usage is TRBV7-6 and J usage is TRBJ2-7; TRBD2 aligns across 13 bases. This CDR3 comprises 13 residues. CDR1 and CDR2 from the germline V gene are SGHVS and FNYEAQ.

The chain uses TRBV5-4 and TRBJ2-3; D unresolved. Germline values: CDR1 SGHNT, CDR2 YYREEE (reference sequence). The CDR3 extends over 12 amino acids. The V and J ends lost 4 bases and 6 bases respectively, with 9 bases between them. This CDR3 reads CASSRKEDTQYF. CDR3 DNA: TGTGCCAGCAGCCGAAAGGAGGATACGCAGTATTTT. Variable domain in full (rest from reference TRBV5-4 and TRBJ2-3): ETGVTQSPTHLIKTRGQQVTLRCSSQSGHNTVSWYQQALGQGPQFIFQYYREEENGRGNFPPRFSGLQFPNYSSELNVNALELDDSALYLCASSRKEDTQYFGPGTRLTVL.

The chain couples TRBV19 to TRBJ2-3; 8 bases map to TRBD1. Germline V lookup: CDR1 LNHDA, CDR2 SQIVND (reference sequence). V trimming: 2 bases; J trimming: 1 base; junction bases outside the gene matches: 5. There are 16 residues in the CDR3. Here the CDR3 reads CASSIHTTGGTDTQYF. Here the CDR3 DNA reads TGTGCCAGTAGTATACACACGACAGGGGGCACAGATACGCAGTATTTT.

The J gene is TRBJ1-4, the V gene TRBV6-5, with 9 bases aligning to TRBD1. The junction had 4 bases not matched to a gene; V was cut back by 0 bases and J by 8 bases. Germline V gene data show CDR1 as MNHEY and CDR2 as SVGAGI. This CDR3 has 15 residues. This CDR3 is CASSYSTGGQEKLFF. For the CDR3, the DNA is TGTGCCAGCAGTTACTCCACAGGGGGCCAGGAAAAACTGTTTTTT.

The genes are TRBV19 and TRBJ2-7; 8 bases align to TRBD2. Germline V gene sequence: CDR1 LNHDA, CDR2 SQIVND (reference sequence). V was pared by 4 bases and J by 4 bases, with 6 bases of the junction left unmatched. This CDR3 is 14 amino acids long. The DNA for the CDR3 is TGTGCCAGTAGTACGAGCGGGAGCGCTTACGAGCAGTACTTC. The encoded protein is CASSTSGSAYEQYF. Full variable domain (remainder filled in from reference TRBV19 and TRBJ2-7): DGGITQSPKYLFRKEGQNVTLSCEQNLNHDAMYWYRQDPGQGLRLIYYSQIVNDFQKGDIAEGYSVSREKKESFPLTVTSAQKNPTAFYLCASSTSGSAYEQYFGPGTRLTVT.

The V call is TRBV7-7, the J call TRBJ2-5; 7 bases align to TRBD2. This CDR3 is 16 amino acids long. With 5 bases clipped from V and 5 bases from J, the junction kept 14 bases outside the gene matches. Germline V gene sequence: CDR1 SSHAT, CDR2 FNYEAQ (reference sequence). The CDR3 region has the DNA TGTGCCAGCAGCAGGACCTGGTCCCAGGGAGGGGAGACCCAGTACTTC. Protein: CASSRTWSQGGETQYF.

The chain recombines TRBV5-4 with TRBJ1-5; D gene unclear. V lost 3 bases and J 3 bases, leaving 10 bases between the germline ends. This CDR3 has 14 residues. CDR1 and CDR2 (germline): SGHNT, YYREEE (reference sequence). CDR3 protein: CASSSMDDNQPQHF. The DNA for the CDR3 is TGTGCCAGCAGCTCGATGGACGACAATCAGCCCCAGCATTTT.

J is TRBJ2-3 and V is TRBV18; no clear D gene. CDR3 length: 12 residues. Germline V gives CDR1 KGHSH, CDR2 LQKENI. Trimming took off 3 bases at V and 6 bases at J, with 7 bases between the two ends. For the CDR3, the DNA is TGTGCCAGCTCACCGGATCCTGATACGCAGTATTTT. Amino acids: CASSPDPDTQYF. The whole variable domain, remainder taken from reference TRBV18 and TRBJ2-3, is NAGVMQNPRHLVRRRGQEARLRCSPMKGHSHVYWYRQLPEEGLKFMVYLQKENIIDESGMPKERFSAEFPKEGPSILRIQQVVRGDSAAYFCASSPDPDTQYFGPGTRLTVL.

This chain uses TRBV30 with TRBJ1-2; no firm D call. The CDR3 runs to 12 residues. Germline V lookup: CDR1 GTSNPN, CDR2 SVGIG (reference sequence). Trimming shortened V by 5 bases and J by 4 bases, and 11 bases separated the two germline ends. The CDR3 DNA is TGTGCCTGGGAAGCCGGGCTCTATGGCTACACCTTC. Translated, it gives CAWEAGLYGYTF.

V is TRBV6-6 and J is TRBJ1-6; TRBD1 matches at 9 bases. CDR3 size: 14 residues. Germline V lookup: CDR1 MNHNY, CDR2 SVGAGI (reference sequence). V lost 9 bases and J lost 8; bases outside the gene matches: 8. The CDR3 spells CASSRTGEDSPLHF. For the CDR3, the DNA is TGTGCCAGTAGTAGGACAGGGGAGGATTCACCCCTCCACTTT.

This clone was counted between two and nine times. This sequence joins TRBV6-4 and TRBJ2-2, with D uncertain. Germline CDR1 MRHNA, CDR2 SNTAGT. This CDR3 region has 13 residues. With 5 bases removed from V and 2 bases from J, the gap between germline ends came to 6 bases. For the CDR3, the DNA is TGTGCCAGCAGTACGGACAACACCGGGGAGCTGTTTTTT. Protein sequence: CASSTDNTGELFF.

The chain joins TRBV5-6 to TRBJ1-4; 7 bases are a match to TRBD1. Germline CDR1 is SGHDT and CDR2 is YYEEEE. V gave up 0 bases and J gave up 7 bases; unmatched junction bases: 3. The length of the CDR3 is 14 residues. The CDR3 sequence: CASSLAGGGEKLFF. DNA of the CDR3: TGTGCCAGCAGCTTGGCAGGGGGAGGTGAAAAACTGTTTTTT.

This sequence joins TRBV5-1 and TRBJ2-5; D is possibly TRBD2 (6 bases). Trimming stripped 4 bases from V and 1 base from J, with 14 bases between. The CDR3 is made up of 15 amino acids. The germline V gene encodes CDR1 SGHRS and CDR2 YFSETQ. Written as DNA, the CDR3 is TGCGCCAGCAGCCCCATCACTAGCCGCCAAGAGACCCAGTACTTC. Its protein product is CASSPITSRQETQYF.